This T cell receptor (beta chain) is from a study of PD-1 blockade in mismatch repair-deficient tumors. Study-wide context: Patients had more than ten mismatch repair-deficient cancer types, all previously treated and progressing.

The table came from immunoSEQ multiplex PCR; TCRdb's copy has only in-frame clones and leaves some out. Among tens of thousands of clones listed, 81% were seen once. The receptor was derived from an adult with mismatch repair-deficient cancer. The sequencing here drew on peripheral blood, taken 12 weeks after starting pembrolizumab.

The chain's CDR3 is CASGRGTTAEAFF. CDR3 nucleotide sequence: TGTGCTAGTGGCCGCGGGACGACCGCTGAAGCTTTCTTT. This chain connects TRBV12-5 to TRBJ1-1; TRBD1 might be the D (5 bases). V was trimmed by 6 bases and J by 6 bases, leaving 14 bases between them. CDR3 length equals 13 residues. Germline CDR1 reads LGHNT; CDR2 reads FRNRAP.